Listed below are T cell receptor beta chains from one sample, sequenced in a study of blood T cell repertoires in COVID-19. Clones were sequenced by immunoSEQ multiplex PCR, and TCRdb holds only the in-frame ones, with some missing. The sample consists of 300,000 to 350,000 clones, around 91% of them appearing once. The sample was peripheral blood. These receptors all stem from a woman between 18 and 30 years old who had recovered from COVID-19. CDR3s include the opening cysteine and the closing phenylalanine or tryptophan. D genes are given only for firm matches. A row's size may be missing; if present it is once, few, many or a size class.

DNA,CDR3,size,D,V,J,length
TGTGCCAGCAGCCTCCTTTCCGTATGGGAGACTAGCACAGATACGCAGTATTTT,CASSLLSVWETSTDTQYF,once,-,TRBV3-1/TRBV3-2,TRBJ2-3,18
TGCGCCAGCAGCATCGGGACAGGGGACAATCAGCCCCAGCATTTT,CASSIGTGDNQPQHF,-,TRBD1,TRBV5-1,TRBJ1-5,15
TGTGCCAGCAGTCCCACCCCGGCGGGAGTTACAGATACGCAGTATTTT,CASSPTPAGVTDTQYF,-,TRBD2,TRBV27,TRBJ2-3,16
TGTGCCAGCAGCACTCGACAGGGGAGGCATTCACCCCTCCACTTT,CASSTRQGRHSPLHF,-,TRBD1,TRBV7-2,TRBJ1-6,15
TGTGCCTGGAGCGGACAGGGAATCTATGGCTACACCTTC,CAWSGQGIYGYTF,once,TRBD1,TRBV30,TRBJ1-2,13
TGTGCCAGCAGCCGAGCGGGGTACAATGAGCAGTTCTTC,CASSRAGYNEQFF,-,TRBD2,TRBV6-2/TRBV6-3,TRBJ2-1,13
TGCGCCAGCAGCCAACTCTACGGACAGTCTGGAAACACCATATATTTT,CASSQLYGQSGNTIYF,-,-,TRBV4-1,TRBJ1-3,16
TGTGCCAGTCAATGGGGGCTCTCTAATGAAAAACTGTTTTTT,CASQWGLSNEKLFF,-,-,TRBV18,TRBJ1-4,14
TGCGCCAGCAGCTTGCTCTCTAGCGGGAGGGGCTACAATGAGCAGTTCTTC,CASSLLSSGRGYNEQFF,-,TRBD2,TRBV5-1,TRBJ2-1,17
TGTGCCATCAGTGAATATGCAGGCGCAGGGGGATATAGCAATCAGCCCCAGCATTTT,CAISEYAGAGGYSNQPQHF,few,TRBD1,TRBV10-3,TRBJ1-5,19
TGTGCCAGCAGCAAACCGTCGGTCTATGGCTACACCTTC,CASSKPSVYGYTF,-,-,TRBV7-2,TRBJ1-2,13
TGTGCCAGCAGTCTCCGGGGTTCGGGGGGGACTGAAGCTTTCTTT,CASSLRGSGGTEAFF,-,-,TRBV6-2/TRBV6-3,TRBJ1-1,15
TGTGCCACCAGCGGGGTGGGGGGGAGCACGCAGTATTTT,CATSGVGGSTQYF,-,TRBD2,TRBV15,TRBJ2-3,13
TGTGCCAGCAGCCAAGCTGGACTAGCGGGAGATAATGAGCAGTTCTTC,CASSQAGLAGDNEQFF,-,TRBD2,TRBV3-1/TRBV3-2,TRBJ2-1,16
TGTGCCAGCAGCGGGGGTAGCGGGAGGGCCAATGAGCAGTTCTTC,CASSGGSGRANEQFF,-,TRBD2,TRBV27,TRBJ2-1,15
TGTGCCTGGAGTGGGGACTACCAAGAGACCCAGTACTTC,CAWSGDYQETQYF,-,-,TRBV30,TRBJ2-5,13
TGCGCCAGCAGCCTTAGCGGGAGAGAAAACAATGAGCAGTTCTTC,CASSLSGRENNEQFF,-,TRBD2,TRBV5-1,TRBJ2-1,15
TGTGCCAGCAGCTTAGGGCTAGCGGGAGGGGGTACGCAGTATTTT,CASSLGLAGGGTQYF,-,TRBD2,TRBV7-2,TRBJ2-3,15
TGTGCCAGCAGTTACCTGGCGGGAGCAACAGATACGCAGTATTTT,CASSYLAGATDTQYF,-,TRBD2,TRBV6-2/TRBV6-3,TRBJ2-3,15
TGCAGTGCTAGTGAGACTGGAGAAATCTACAATGAGCAGTTCTTC,CSASETGEIYNEQFF,-,-,TRBV20-1,TRBJ2-1,15
TGTGCCAGCAGCTTCGGGGCTAGCGCCCGTCTCGGATACAATGAGCAGTTCTTC,CASSFGASARLGYNEQFF,-,-,TRBV6-2/TRBV6-3,TRBJ2-1,18
TGTGCCAGCAGTTTACGGCAGGGTAGCAATCAGCCCCAGCATTTT,CASSLRQGSNQPQHF,once,-,TRBV27,TRBJ1-5,15
TGCAGCGCGGGTTTAAAGACAGGGGCAGAGACCCAGTACTTC,CSAGLKTGAETQYF,-,TRBD1,TRBV29-1,TRBJ2-5,14
TGCAGCGTTGATGGTTGGGGGGGCTCCTACAATGAGCAGTTCTTC,CSVDGWGGSYNEQFF,-,TRBD2,TRBV29-1,TRBJ2-1,15